One sample yielded the 11 T cell receptor beta chains listed below, sequenced in a study of CD8+ T cells in alopecia areata. RNA extraction and reverse transcription yielded cDNA as sequencing template. Generated by immunoSEQ multiplex PCR, the TCRdb table keeps only in-frame clones and is missing some. Seen here are over 150,000 clones, 58% observed once, and the top ten hold 5.5% to 6%. Specified treatment: oral pan-JAK inhibitor, 5-10 mg twice daily. Source: CD4+ T cells sorted from blood, taken at week 24, from a patient treated with tofacitinib. These receptors all stem from a human donor with alopecia areata.

The V and J genes are TRBV5-1 and TRBJ1-1, with D hard to call. Trimming cost V 2 bases and J 2 bases, with 7 bases left between them. The CDR3 has 13 amino acids. Germline V lookup: CDR1 SGHRS, CDR2 YFSETQ. CDR3: CASSFNSNTEAFF. The CDR3 DNA sequence: TGCGCCAGCAGCTTCAACAGCAACACTGAAGCTTTCTTT.

The chain combines TRBV30 with TRBJ2-3; 9 bases are shared with TRBD2. The CDR3 has 14 residues. Germline lookup yields CDR1 GTSNPN and CDR2 SVGIG (reference sequence). J lost 6 bases, V lost 5 bases, and 9 bases had no gene match. CDR3: CAWGRVAGVDTQYF. The CDR3 nucleotides read TGTGCCTGGGGAAGAGTAGCGGGAGTGGATACGCAGTATTTT.

This clone has just a few counts. The genes are TRBV18 and TRBJ2-5, with no clear D. CDR3 length: 14 amino acids. Germline loops: CDR1 KGHSH, CDR2 LQKENI. Trimming left V 2 bases short and J 0 bases short, with 7 bases between. The CDR3 sequence is CASSPFVNQETQYF. The DNA of the CDR3 is TGTGCCAGCTCACCATTTGTAAACCAAGAGACCCAGTACTTC.

The V and J genes are TRBV7-6 and TRBJ2-1; D possibly corresponds to TRBD2 (5 bases). Looked up from germline, CDR1 is SGHVS and CDR2 is FNYEAQ. Trimming took off 1 base at V and 6 bases at J, with 13 bases between the two ends. This CDR3 region has 15 residues. The CDR3 sequence is CASSLVPDSSNEQFF. DNA for the CDR3: TGTGCCAGCAGCTTAGTTCCGGACTCTAGCAATGAGCAGTTCTTC.

The chain is built from TRBV4-1 and TRBJ2-3, with a weak D call TRBD1 (6 bases). V lost 0 bases to trimming and J lost 12 bases, with 16 bases between them. The CDR3 has 14 residues. CDR1 is MGHRA and CDR2 is YSYEKL in the germline V gene. This CDR3 reads CASSQDIGGVYQYF. CDR3 DNA sequence: TGCGCCAGCAGCCAAGATATTGGGGGCGTATACCAGTATTTT.

In its sample, this clone was seen a few times. The rearrangement joins TRBV6-6 to TRBJ2-1; D not resolved. In germline, CDR1 is MNHNY, CDR2 SVGAGI (reference sequence). V was trimmed by 0 bases and J by 8 bases, leaving 2 bases between them. This CDR3 is built from 11 residues. The CDR3 sequence is CASSYSDEQFF. CDR3 in DNA: TGTGCCAGCAGTTACTCTGATGAGCAGTTCTTC.

This chain uses TRBV4-1 with TRBJ2-3; TRBD1 or TRBD2 may be the D gene (5 bases each). Trimming stripped 4 bases from V and 2 bases from J, with 10 bases between. This CDR3 contains 14 residues. CDR1 is MGHRA, CDR2 YSYEKL, per germline. CDR3 coding DNA: TGCGCCAGCAGCCGGGGGTTGGCCACAGATACGCAGTATTTT. This sequence encodes CASSRGLATDTQYF.

A few counts support this clone. The chain combines TRBV29-1 with TRBJ2-7; D is perhaps TRBD1 (5 bases). The germline V gene has CDR1 SQVTM and CDR2 ANQGSEA. The CDR3 runs 13 residues. V lost 6 bases and J lost 0, with 12 bases in between. CDR3 coding DNA: TGCAGCGTGCTGAGACAGAGCTCCTACGAGCAGTACTTC. This translates into CSVLRQSSYEQYF.

This chain joins TRBV5-1 and TRBJ2-5, with D uncertain. The CDR3 sequence is 13 residues long. V was pared by 1 base and J by 5 bases, with 9 bases between. Germline V gene lookup returns CDR1 SGHRS and CDR2 YFSETQ. This CDR3 reads CASSLLVQETQYF. CDR3 sequence (DNA): TGCGCCAGCAGCTTGCTGGTTCAGGAGACCCAGTACTTC.

This clone was detected only a few times. The chain combines TRBV7-3 with TRBJ2-3, with 8 bases identical to TRBD2. Germline V gives CDR1 SGHTA, CDR2 FQGTGA. With V trimmed by 4 bases and J by 4 bases, 16 bases remained unmatched. This CDR3 is built from 18 residues. CDR3 in amino acids: CASSWTSKRPSVADTQYF. In DNA form, the CDR3 reads TGTGCCAGCAGCTGGACTAGCAAGAGGCCCTCAGTAGCAGATACGCAGTATTTT.

The chain has TRBV7-2 and TRBJ2-3; possible D gene TRBD1, 6 bases. V was cut by 5 bases and J by 3 bases, with 18 bases left in between. The CDR3 has 16 amino acids. Germline assignment: CDR1 SGHTA and CDR2 FQGNSA. DNA of the CDR3: TGTGCCAGCAGCGGCAGAACAGGGAGAGTTACAGATACGCAGTATTTT. Residues: CASSGRTGRVTDTQYF.